This passage covers 21 T cell receptor beta chains from one sample sequenced in a study of cytomegalovirus exposure and HLA in healthy donors. In the PCR, 60 Vbeta and 13 Jbeta primers were used. Here immunoSEQ multiplex PCR was the method, and the copy in TCRdb shows in-frame clones only, minus some. Found here are over 150,000 clones, roughly 80% of them singletons; the top ten hold under 15%. The specimen was PBMCs. These receptors were obtained from a woman aged 45 to 65 in good health and CMV-seronegative.

The genes are TRBV28 and TRBJ1-5, with 7 bases fitting TRBD1. V gave up 6 bases and J gave up 1 base; unmatched junction bases: 3. This CDR3 is 14 amino acids long. Germline assignment: CDR1 MDHEN and CDR2 SYDVKM. The CDR3 region has the DNA TGTGCCAGCAGGGTGACAGGGAGCAATCAGCCCCAGCATTTT. Its translation is CASRVTGSNQPQHF.

The gene calls are TRBV5-4 and TRBJ2-7; the D gene is possibly TRBD1 (6 bases). Trimming took off 2 bases at V and 3 bases at J, with 6 bases between the two ends. This CDR3 contains 12 residues. Germline CDR1 SGHNT, CDR2 YYREEE (reference sequence). The CDR3 coding sequence is TGTGCCAGCAGCTTACAGGGCTACGAGCAGTACTTC. Translating it yields CASSLQGYEQYF.

The chain is built from TRBV7-2 and TRBJ2-1; 8 bases map to TRBD2. Germline CDR1 and CDR2: SGHTA and FQGNSA. With 1 base clipped from V and 5 bases from J, the junction kept 1 base outside the gene matches. CDR3 length: 14 residues. The CDR3 region is CASSLGLANNEQFF. The CDR3 DNA sequence: TGTGCCAGCAGCTTAGGACTAGCGAACAATGAGCAGTTCTTC. Using reference TRBV7-2 and TRBJ2-1 for the parts outside the CDR3, the full variable domain is GAGVSQSPSNKVTEKGKDVELRCDPISGHTALYWYRQSLGQGLEFLIYFQGNSAPDKSGLPSDRFSAERTGGSVSTLTIQRTQQEDSAVYLCASSLGLANNEQFFGPGTRLTVL.

This sequence joins TRBV5-1 and TRBJ2-7; the match to TRBD1 covers 7 bases. This CDR3 comprises 13 residues. J gave up 5 bases and V 7 bases, and 9 bases lay outside the gene matches. CDR1 SGHRS and CDR2 YFSETQ come from the germline V gene. The CDR3 DNA reads as TGCGCCAGCGGAAGGTTACAGGGGAACGAGCAGTACTTC. Its translation: CASGRLQGNEQYF.

The chain has TRBV2 and TRBJ2-1; perhaps TRBD2 as D (6 bases). CDR3 length: 15 amino acids. Trimming removed 5 bases from V and 0 bases from J, with 11 bases in between. Germline assignment: CDR1 SNHLY and CDR2 FYNNEI. The CDR3 reads CASSQDGSSYNEQFF. CDR3 DNA sequence: TGTGCCAGCAGTCAAGACGGGAGCTCCTACAATGAGCAGTTCTTC.

J is TRBJ2-3 and V is TRBV7-9; 7 nucleotides agree with TRBD1. This CDR3 is 15 amino acids long. Germline trimming cut 4 bases from V and 0 bases from J; bases unmatched to any gene: 4. CDR1 SEHNR and CDR2 FQNEAQ come from the germline V gene (reference sequence). The CDR3 is CASSSLQGSTDTQYF. The CDR3 DNA follows: TGTGCCAGCAGCTCGCTACAGGGGAGCACAGATACGCAGTATTTT.

This clone was detected only a few times. The chain uses TRBV7-6 and TRBJ2-5; D uncertain. Germline lookup yields CDR1 SGHVS and CDR2 FNYEAQ. The length of the CDR3 is 13 residues. Trimming took off 0 bases at V and 1 base at J, with 3 bases between the two ends. The chain's CDR3 is CASSLARQETQYF. The CDR3 nucleotides read TGTGCCAGCAGCTTAGCGCGCCAAGAGACCCAGTACTTC.

The genes are TRBV5-6 and TRBJ2-3; 9 nucleotides line up with TRBD1. This CDR3 contains 14 residues. From germline, CDR1 is SGHDT and CDR2 YYEEEE. J was trimmed by 2 bases and V by 8 bases; bases with no gene match: 6. DNA of the CDR3: TGTGCCAGTGAGGACAGGGGCTTCACAGATACGCAGTATTTT. Translation: CASEDRGFTDTQYF.

The chain joins TRBV28 to TRBJ2-7; D is unresolved. Germline-derived CDR1 and CDR2 are MDHEN and SYDVKM. CDR3 length equals 11 residues. Trimming took off 10 bases at V and 6 bases at J, with 13 bases between the two ends. The CDR3 sequence is CATQPGVEQYF. The CDR3 region has the DNA TGTGCCACCCAACCGGGTGTCGAGCAGTACTTC.

V is TRBV2 and J is TRBJ2-3, with D possibly being TRBD2 (6 bases). This CDR3 is 14 amino acids long. The ends were cut back, 7 bases at V and 0 bases at J, with 11 bases in the middle. CDR1 and CDR2 from the germline V gene are SNHLY and FYNNEI. The CDR3 reads CASKGLSSTDTQYF. DNA for the CDR3: TGTGCCAGCAAGGGACTGTCTAGCACAGATACGCAGTATTTT.

The CDR3 protein is CASSGEGETQYF. As DNA, the CDR3 is TGTGCCAGCAGCGGGGAGGGGGAGACCCAGTACTTC. This chain uses TRBV2 with TRBJ2-5; 7 nucleotides agree with TRBD2. The CDR3 length is 12 residues. V trimming: 6 bases; J trimming: 5 bases; junction bases outside the gene matches: 3. In germline, CDR1 is SNHLY, CDR2 FYNNEI.

The chain joins TRBV19 to TRBJ2-3, with D unresolved. CDR3 length equals 14 residues. V lost 6 bases and J 1 base, leaving 11 bases between the germline ends. Germline loops: CDR1 LNHDA, CDR2 SQIVND (reference sequence). The CDR3: CASSIRVGTDTQYF. CDR3 DNA: TGTGCCAGTAGCATACGCGTGGGCACAGATACGCAGTATTTT.

This sequence joins TRBV7-6 and TRBJ1-1; the D gene is possibly TRBD1 (6 bases). This CDR3 has 15 amino acids. Trimming removed 5 bases at V and 7 bases at J, with 20 bases between. Germline values: CDR1 SGHVS, CDR2 FNYEAQ. For the CDR3, the DNA is TGTGCCAGCAGCCCCTTCAACCGGGACACAAGTGAAGCTTTCTTT. This encodes CASSPFNRDTSEAFF.

This clone was seen once. The rearrangement joins TRBV10-2 to TRBJ2-2; a weak D match, TRBD2 (6 bases). V was shortened by 8 bases and J by 5 bases, with 9 bases between the two germline ends. CDR1 and CDR2 from the germline V gene are WSHSY and SAAADI. The CDR3 runs 12 residues. CDR3 in amino acids: CASSGGTGELFF. Here the CDR3 DNA reads TGCGCCAGCTCCGGGGGAACCGGGGAGCTGTTTTTT.

The rearrangement links TRBV12-5 to TRBJ2-2; D may be TRBD2 (5 bases). Trimming took off 2 bases at V and 6 bases at J, with 13 bases between the two ends. The CDR3 is 15 residues long. From germline, CDR1 is LGHNT and CDR2 FRNRAP. CDR3 sequence: CASGLSSGMSGELFF. The DNA for the CDR3 is TGTGCTAGTGGTTTGTCATCGGGGATGTCCGGGGAGCTGTTTTTT.

The V call is TRBV28, the J call TRBJ1-1, with 12 bases matching TRBD1. The J segment lost 11 bases and the V segment lost 5 bases, leaving 12 bases of the junction unmatched. This CDR3 has 15 amino acids. Looked up from germline, CDR1 is MDHEN and CDR2 is SYDVKM. CDR3 DNA sequence: TGTGCCAGCAGTAAACCCGGGACAGGGGGCGGGGGGGCTTTCTTT. This gives the protein CASSKPGTGGGGAFF.

The chain links TRBV29-1 to TRBJ2-5; D perhaps matches TRBD1 (6 bases). CDR1 is SQVTM, CDR2 ANQGSEA, per germline. Trimming left V 6 bases short and J 7 bases short, with 12 bases between. The CDR3 extends over 11 amino acids. CDR3 protein: CSVAEGGTQYF. CDR3 sequence (DNA): TGCAGCGTGGCCGAAGGGGGGACCCAGTACTTC.

The chain carries TRBV5-8 and TRBJ2-5, with D possibly being TRBD1 (5 bases). The ends were cut back, 2 bases at V and 1 base at J, with 9 bases in the middle. Germline V CDR1 and CDR2: SGHTS, YDEGEE. The CDR3 has 14 amino acids. CDR3 in DNA: TGTGCCAGCAGCTTAGGACATCTCCAAGAGACCCAGTACTTC. Encoded protein: CASSLGHLQETQYF.

In this sample, this clone turned up once. This is likely a read error, given that the CDR3 carries no conserved phenylalanine or tryptophan at its end. The rearrangement uses TRBV5-4 and TRBJ1-3; 7 bases agree with TRBD1. The CDR3 has 16 residues. Trimming removed 4 bases from V and 0 bases from J; junction bases left unmatched: 7. CDR1 is SGHNT and CDR2 is YYREEE in the germline V gene (reference sequence). The CDR3 loop reads CASSRDSLSSGNTIYL. CDR3 sequence (DNA): TGTGCCAGCAGCAGGGACAGTCTAAGCTCTGGAAACACCATATATCTT.

J is TRBJ2-6 and V is TRBV27; D is undetermined. Trimming cost V 3 bases and J 1 base, with 4 bases left between them. There are 14 residues in the CDR3. Germline CDR1 is MNHEY and CDR2 is SMNVEV (reference sequence). The CDR3 bases are TGTGCCAGCAGTTTCCTTTCTGGGGCCAACGTCCTGACTTTC. It is translated as CASSFLSGANVLTF.

The genes are TRBV2 and TRBJ1-4; D call uncertain. Germline CDR1 SNHLY, CDR2 FYNNEI. V dropped 8 bases and J dropped 5 bases, with 21 bases sitting between them. This CDR3 has 16 residues. CDR3 sequence (DNA): TGTGCCAGCCGCAGCCTGAGGGCGCTGGGGAATGAAAAACTGTTTTTT. Protein sequence: CASRSLRALGNEKLFF. The entire variable domain, with the rest obtained from reference TRBV2 and TRBJ1-4, is as follows: EPEVTQTPSHQVTQMGQEVILRCVPISNHLYFYWYRQILGQKVEFLVSFYNNEISEKSEIFDDQFSVERPDGSNFTLKIRSTKLEDSAMYFCASRSLRALGNEKLFFGSGTQLSVL.